This T cell receptor beta chain was captured in a study of T cell clonality in common variable immunodeficiency. Points on this clone: Its antigen is currently unknown.

Study-level findings and limits: Common variable immunodeficiency TCR beta sequences reportedly had fewer deletions and N-nucleotide insertions.

Data came from immunoSEQ multiplex PCR; TCRdb stores just in-frame clones and leaves some out. This sample shows 30,000 to 35,000 clones and no singletons; roughly 28% rests with the ten largest. The TCR sequence derives from a human donor with common variable immunodeficiency. Sequencing used peripheral blood mononuclear cells.

Partial CDR3 DNA: TGTGCCTGGAGTGTACAGCCCAATCAGCCC. Protein product: CAWSVQPNQP. The entire CDR3 protein reads CAWSVQPNQPQHF. The chain links TRBV30 to TRBJ1-5, with D uncertain. The CDR3 extends 3 residues past the end of the read, so its final part is completed from the germline J gene. Germline V gives CDR1 GTSNPN, CDR2 SVGIG (reference sequence). The V gene lost 0 bases and the J gene lost 3 bases, with 6 bases spanning the gap. The CDR3 totals 13 residues.